This is a list of T cell receptor beta chains from one sample in a study of shared clonotypes between healthy human individuals. TCRdb's table, derived via immunoSEQ multiplex PCR, lists solely in-frame clones and lacks some. The sample has around 180,000 clones; around 93% are singletons. The sequenced sample consisted of naive CD4+ T cells sorted from blood. The receptors come from a woman between 25 and 40 years old in good health. CDR3s include the opening cysteine and the closing phenylalanine or tryptophan. The D gene is left open where the match is weak. Clone size is not always given. Where it is, it says once, few, many or a class for expanded clones.

D gene	J gene	CDR3 length	clone size	V gene	CDR3 protein	CDR3 DNA
TRBD1	TRBJ2-7	16	NA	TRBV9	CASSSLSGQGFYEQYF	TGTGCCAGCAGCTCCCTTTCGGGACAGGGGTTCTACGAGCAGTACTTC
TRBD1	TRBJ1-1	13	NA	TRBV19	CASWDRGFTEAFF	TGTGCCAGTTGGGACAGGGGTTTCACTGAAGCTTTCTTT
NA	TRBJ2-7	14	few	TRBV6-5	CASSRGQSSYEQYF	TGTGCCAGCAGCAGAGGACAGTCCTCCTACGAGCAGTACTTC
NA	TRBJ2-6	18	NA	TRBV11-3	CASSPLRIRQSRANVLTF	TGTGCCAGCAGCCCGTTGAGGATTCGACAAAGTCGGGCCAACGTCCTGACTTTC
NA	TRBJ2-7	15	NA	TRBV7-9	CASSLGPGDTYEQYF	TGTGCCAGCAGCTTAGGCCCGGGGGACACCTACGAGCAGTACTTC
TRBD1	TRBJ1-6	17	NA	TRBV19	CASRDSGQNSYNSPLHF	TGTGCCAGTAGGGACTCGGGACAGAACTCCTATAATTCACCCCTCCACTTT
TRBD1	TRBJ1-4	13	NA	TRBV2	CASTRDRNEKLFF	TGTGCCAGCACCAGGGACAGGAACGAAAAACTGTTTTTT
NA	TRBJ2-2	16	NA	TRBV12-2	CASRLTRRPVYRGAVF	TGTGCAAGTCGCTTGACGCGGCGCCCCGTGTACCGGGGAGCTGTTTTT
NA	TRBJ2-3	14	NA	TRBV4-2	CASSQDAWTDTQYF	TGTGCCAGCAGCCAAGACGCGTGGACAGATACGCAGTATTTT
NA	TRBJ2-7	15	NA	TRBV27	CASSPPGGRVYEQYF	TGTGCCAGCAGCCCCCCCGGAGGTCGGGTTTACGAGCAGTACTTC
NA	TRBJ1-5	15	NA	TRBV7-2	CASSRTGRSNQPQHF	TGTGCCAGCAGCAGAACAGGCCGCAGCAATCAGCCCCAGCATTTT
TRBD2	TRBJ2-7	15	NA	TRBV11-1	CASSLASGISYEQYF	TGTGCCAGCAGCTTAGCTAGCGGGATCTCCTACGAGCAGTACTTC
TRBD2	TRBJ2-1	18	NA	TRBV5-6	CASSLWRYPGGTYNEQFF	TGTGCCAGCAGCTTGTGGCGATATCCGGGAGGGACGTACAATGAGCAGTTCTTC
NA	TRBJ1-1	16	NA	TRBV6-5	CASSWTAGLMNTEAFF	TGTGCCAGCAGTTGGACCGCCGGACTTATGAACACTGAAGCTTTCTTT
NA	TRBJ2-2	16	NA	TRBV27	CASSKELVLDTGELFF	TGTGCCAGCAGTAAAGAATTGGTACTGGACACCGGGGAGCTGTTTTTT
NA	TRBJ2-1	11	NA	TRBV5-1	CASSLRAEQFF	TGCGCCAGCAGCTTGCGGGCTGAGCAGTTCTTC
TRBD1	TRBJ2-3	15	NA	TRBV4-2	CASSPRDRSTDTQYF	TGTGCCAGCAGCCCGCGGGACAGGAGCACAGATACGCAGTATTTT
TRBD2	TRBJ2-7	15	NA	TRBV6-1	CASSENSANSGGKKF	TGTGCCAGCAGTGAGAACTCGGCGAACAGCGGGGGCAAAAAATTC
NA	TRBJ2-7	14	once	TRBV10-3	CAISGTTPSYEQYF	TGTGCCATCAGCGGGACGACACCTTCCTACGAGCAGTACTTC
TRBD1	TRBJ1-4	15	once	TRBV27	CASSERDRSNEKLFF	TGTGCCAGCAGTGAGCGGGACAGATCTAATGAAAAACTGTTTTTT
TRBD2	TRBJ2-7	17	NA	TRBV11-2	CASSLVLAGVSPYEQYF	TGTGCCAGCAGCTTAGTTCTAGCGGGAGTCTCCCCCTACGAGCAGTACTTC
TRBD2	TRBJ2-3	17	NA	TRBV29-1	CSGRLAGLGMGTDTQYF	TGCAGCGGACGATTAGCGGGATTGGGGATGGGCACAGATACGCAGTATTTT
NA	TRBJ2-5	13	NA	TRBV5-5	CASSLSYQETQYF	TGTGCCAGCAGCTTGTCATATCAAGAGACCCAGTACTTC
TRBD1	TRBJ2-7	16	once	TRBV4-2	CASSQDWTGGNYEQYF	TGTGCCAGCAGCCAAGATTGGACAGGGGGGAACTACGAGCAGTACTTC
TRBD2	TRBJ2-6	17	NA	TRBV5-1	CASRLVSGSSGANVLTF	TGCGCCAGCAGGTTAGTTAGCGGGAGCTCTGGGGCCAACGTCCTGACTTTC
NA	TRBJ2-2	18	NA	TRBV15	CATSRVGFPGLSAGELFF	TGTGCCACCAGCAGAGTAGGTTTTCCTGGATTATCAGCCGGGGAGCTGTTTTTT
TRBD2	TRBJ2-5	16	NA	TRBV19	CASSMGSGKYQETQYF	TGTGCCAGTAGTATGGGTAGCGGGAAGTACCAAGAGACCCAGTACTTC
TRBD2	TRBJ2-5	13	NA	TRBV30	CAWNKAGVREQYF	TGTGCCTGGAACAAAGCGGGAGTAAGGGAGCAGTACTTC
TRBD1	TRBJ1-2	17	NA	TRBV27	CASSSLSGQGPLSGYTF	TGTGCCAGCAGTTCTTTGTCAGGACAGGGCCCACTGAGTGGCTACACCTTC
NA	TRBJ1-2	13	NA	TRBV6-1	CARGPTIGYGYTF	TGTGCCAGGGGCCCCACCATAGGCTATGGCTACACCTTC
NA	TRBJ2-7	12	NA	TRBV7-6	CASSLYGTEQYF	TGTGCCAGCAGCTTATACGGGACCGAGCAGTACTTC
NA	TRBJ1-3	16	NA	TRBV5-5	CASSSATGSAGNTIYF	TGTGCCAGCAGCTCTGCAACAGGGTCTGCTGGAAACACCATATATTTT
NA	TRBJ2-3	10	NA	TRBV29-1	CSAATDTQYF	TGCAGCGCCGCCACAGATACGCAGTATTTT
NA	TRBJ2-7	12	NA	TRBV28	CASRARSYEQYF	TGTGCCAGCCGCGCCAGAAGCTACGAGCAGTACTTC
NA	TRBJ2-6	17	NA	TRBV19	CASRWRRDISGANVLTF	TGTGCCAGTAGATGGAGGCGGGACATCTCTGGGGCCAACGTCCTGACTTTC
NA	TRBJ2-2	14	NA	TRBV6-1	CASSEPAGPGELFF	TGTGCCAGCAGTGAGCCTGCGGGACCCGGGGAGCTGTTTTTT
NA	TRBJ2-7	16	NA	TRBV11-2	CASSLSRTESSYEQYF	TGTGCCAGCAGCTTAAGCCGGACCGAAAGCTCCTACGAGCAGTACTTC
NA	TRBJ2-1	12	NA	TRBV5-1	CASSLEGNEQFF	TGCGCCAGCAGCTTGGAGGGGAATGAGCAGTTCTTC
TRBD2	TRBJ2-1	17	NA	TRBV19	CASSIGQALAGYNEQFF	TGTGCCAGTAGTATAGGGCAGGCACTAGCGGGTTACAATGAGCAGTTCTTC
TRBD2	TRBJ2-3	19	NA	TRBV4-2	CASSQDLVGTSGPTDTQYF	TGTGCCAGCAGCCAAGATCTCGTCGGGACTAGCGGGCCCACAGATACGCAGTATTTT
NA	TRBJ2-7	13	NA	TRBV5-1	CASSSSLSSEQYF	TGCGCCAGCAGCTCCTCACTGTCAAGCGAGCAGTACTTC
TRBD2	TRBJ2-1	13	NA	TRBV30	CAHRTSGKSEQFF	TGTGCCCACCGGACTAGCGGGAAAAGTGAGCAGTTCTTC
TRBD2	TRBJ2-1	15	NA	TRBV29-1	CSVPGLAGAYNEQFF	TGCAGCGTTCCAGGACTAGCGGGAGCCTACAATGAGCAGTTCTTC
NA	TRBJ1-1	13	NA	TRBV19	CASSIAGADWAFF	TGTGCCAGTAGTATAGCAGGGGCGGATTGGGCTTTCTTT
NA	TRBJ1-4	12	NA	TRBV2	CASREDREKLFF	TGTGCCAGCAGGGAAGACAGGGAAAAACTGTTTTTT
TRBD1	TRBJ2-7	14	NA	TRBV27	CASSVTGPAYEQYF	TGTGCCAGCAGTGTGACAGGGCCTGCCTACGAGCAGTACTTC
NA	TRBJ1-5	15	NA	TRBV19	CASSLVGAVSQPQHF	TGTGCCAGTAGTCTGGTGGGTGCGGTTAGTCAGCCCCAGCATTTT
TRBD1	TRBJ1-5	14	NA	TRBV19	CASSMTGGNQPQHF	TGTGCCAGTAGTATGACAGGGGGGAATCAGCCCCAGCATTTT
NA	TRBJ2-1	19	NA	TRBV11-2	CASSLEGGRLLQLYNEQFF	TGTGCCAGCAGCTTAGAGGGTGGGCGGCTGCTCCAACTCTACAATGAGCAGTTCTTC
NA	TRBJ2-1	14	NA	TRBV27	CASSLLRPYNEQFF	TGTGCCAGCAGCCTCCTCCGGCCCTACAATGAGCAGTTCTTC
NA	TRBJ2-7	11	NA	TRBV6-5	CASSTNYEQYF	TGTGCCAGCAGTACTAACTACGAGCAGTACTTC
NA	TRBJ2-7	12	few	TRBV18	CASSTLGLEQYF	TGTGCCAGCTCAACATTGGGTCTCGAGCAGTACTTC
TRBD2	TRBJ2-7	17	NA	TRBV10-2	CASSRGTSGTFSYEQYF	TGCGCCAGCAGTCGTGGGACTAGCGGGACCTTCTCCTACGAGCAGTACTTC
TRBD1	TRBJ2-7	14	once	TRBV5-1	CASSPGQEGYEQYF	TGCGCCAGCAGCCCGGGACAGGAGGGCTACGAGCAGTACTTC